This TCR beta chain was found in a study of early T cells in non-severe SARS-CoV-2 infection. Study results and caveats: Matching with VDJdb favored anti-spike CD8 responses (missing private and CD4 specificities).

This clonotype was counted a few times. The antigen is not known. Germline V gene sequence: CDR1 MRHNA, CDR2 SNTAGT. The ends lost 8 bases at V and 5 bases at J; junction bases unmatched: 5. The CDR3 has 13 amino acids. The library protocol tagged individual cDNA molecules with unique molecular identifiers. TCRdb passed the 5' RACE reads through MiXCR, listing each CDR3 protein once. The sample has about 68,000 distinct CDR3 sequences, less than 15% seen once; the top ten hold less than 2%. Sequencing was carried out using whole blood. The chain is built from TRBV6-4 and TRBJ2-2, with TRBD2 matching over 7 bases. The TCR was taken from an adult who was a healthcare worker with PCR-confirmed SARS-CoV-2 infection or an uninfected control (not recorded which). In DNA form, the CDR3 reads TGTGCCAGCGGACATAGCGGGACCGGGGAGCTGTTTTTT. Encoded protein: CASGHSGTGELFF.